This T cell receptor (beta chain) appears in the sequencing data of a study of CD8 T cells in ankylosing spondylitis. General study findings and limits: Disease-linked clones proved CD8+ and comparatively uncommon in peripheral blood.

Comment on this clonotype: Its antigen is as yet unknown.

Germline assignment: CDR1 LNHNV and CDR2 YYDKDF (reference sequence). Trimming cost V 1 base and J 1 base, with 7 bases left between them. This CDR3 has 14 amino acids. TCRdb recomputed calls from the 5' RACE reads with MiXCR, one row per CDR3 protein. The table shows under 170,000 distinct CDR3 sequences, with around 42% occurring only once. The rearrangement links TRBV15 to TRBJ2-5; D perhaps matches TRBD1 (6 bases). The TCR sequence derives from a male donor with ankylosing spondylitis. Sequencing was carried out using synovial fluid, either unsorted or a sorted T cell fraction (not recorded which). This chain's CDR3 is CATSRVDSQETQYF. CDR3 DNA sequence: TGTGCCACCAGCAGAGTGGACAGCCAAGAGACCCAGTACTTC.